The following is a T cell receptor beta chain sequence with its context. Its cognate antigen is unknown. This CDR3 is built from 15 residues. Trimming removed 4 bases from V and 8 bases from J; junction bases left unmatched: 13. Germline loops: CDR1 MDHEN, CDR2 SYDVKM. The sample belongs to a study of cytomegalovirus exposure and HLA in healthy donors. PCR used 60 Vbeta primers and 13 Jbeta primers. The table came from immunoSEQ multiplex PCR; TCRdb's copy has only in-frame clones and leaves some out. There are about 180,000 clones in the sample; 82% occur only once, and 1.5% to 1.7% lies in the top ten. Study-wide results and limits: HLA alleles showed associations with about 15,000 TCR beta sequences in a later analysis, at a 0.05 false discovery rate. Earlier analysis looked at TCR beta V segments, and most were productive about 90% or about 30% of the time. The classifier, whose performance was assessed in both the original and validation cohorts, reportedly diagnosed cytomegalovirus status with high specificity and sensitivity.

This chain uses TRBV28 with TRBJ1-2; 7 bases align to TRBD1. The origin of this receptor is a man aged 40-55 years in good health and CMV-seronegative. Sequencing was performed on PBMCs. The CDR3 coding sequence is TGTGCCAGCAGTTCTCCTCAGACAGGGAAAGTGGGCTACACCTTC. Encoded protein: CASSSPQTGKVGYTF.